This entry concerns a single T cell receptor (beta chain). This specimen belongs to a study of blood T cell repertoires in COVID-19. Study-level information: Nucleic acid was either cDNA or gDNA, and it came from T cells, B-cell-depleted T cells, or PBMCs.

Repertoires were generated with immunoSEQ multiplex PCR, while TCRdb's copy carries only in-frame clones and drops some. Counted here are 250,000 to 350,000 clones, more than 80% occurring once; the ten biggest clones make up approximately 6.5%. Trimming took 6 bases from V and 0 from J, leaving 18 bases between them. The CDR3 length is 17 residues. Germline loops: CDR1 LNHDA, CDR2 SQIVND (reference sequence). This clonotype was obtained from a woman aged 50 to 60 with COVID-19, enrolled during active disease. Input material: peripheral blood. V and J are TRBV19 and TRBJ1-3; D call uncertain. The CDR3 here is CASSRLGGGPSGNTIYF. The CDR3 DNA sequence: TGTGCCAGTAGCCGTCTGGGTGGAGGGCCCTCTGGAAACACCATATATTTT. Together with reference TRBV19 and TRBJ1-3, the CDR3 gives the full variable domain: DGGITQSPKYLFRKEGQNVTLSCEQNLNHDAMYWYRQDPGQGLRLIYYSQIVNDFQKGDIAEGYSVSREKKESFPLTVTSAQKNPTAFYLCASSRLGGGPSGNTIYFGEGSWLTVV.